Below, 3 T cell receptor beta chains from the same sample are listed, as sequenced in a study of blood T cell repertoires in COVID-19. The assay was immunoSEQ multiplex PCR, and TCRdb's table has in-frame clones only and misses some. The sample contains 160,000 or so clones, around 85% of which appear only once. Sequenced material: PBMCs or T cells enriched from blood (not recorded which). The receptors were gathered from a woman aged 40 to 50 with acute COVID-19.

The chain has TRBV5-4 and TRBJ2-5; 7 positions match TRBD1. This CDR3 has 17 residues. Germline values: CDR1 SGHNT, CDR2 YYREEE (reference sequence). V gave up 0 bases and J gave up 3 bases; unmatched junction bases: 11. This chain's CDR3 is CASSLALAAGGKETQYF. CDR3 nucleotide sequence: TGTGCCAGCAGCTTGGCCTTGGCGGCAGGGGGTAAAGAGACCCAGTACTTC.

The chain uses TRBV7-3 and TRBJ2-1; TRBD2 agrees at 9 bases. Germline V gene sequence: CDR1 SGHTA, CDR2 FQGTGA. J gave up 7 bases and V 2 bases, and 6 bases lay outside the gene matches. The CDR3 covers 15 residues. DNA for the CDR3: TGTGCCAGCAGCTTATCCAGCGGGAGGAGGAATGAGCAGTTCTTC. Its translation is CASSLSSGRRNEQFF.

The V and J genes are TRBV18 and TRBJ1-2; 7 bases match TRBD1. This CDR3 contains 16 residues. Germline V gene sequence: CDR1 KGHSH, CDR2 LQKENI. V shed 4 bases, J shed 0 bases, and the junction held 8 bases outside the gene matches. Here the CDR3 reads CASSLTQGGANYGYTF. In DNA form, the CDR3 reads TGTGCCAGCTCACTCACGCAGGGGGGAGCTAACTATGGCTACACCTTC.